The 23 T cell receptor beta chains below were found in one sample sequenced in a study of T cells in Graves' hyperthyroidism and ophthalmopathy. Amplified regions were TCR beta CDR3 sequences from RNA transcripts. The TCR CDR3 first-round RT-PCR relied on the HTBI primer set. TCRdb analysed the multiplex PCR reads with MiXCR anew, one entry per CDR3 protein. The table has about 480,000 distinct CDR3 sequences, approximately 23% seen once; the top ten hold around 54%. What was sequenced was blood. These receptors were obtained from a woman in her 70s with Graves' ophthalmopathy.

The V call is TRBV20-1, the J call TRBJ1-5, with TRBD1 as a possible D gene (5 bases). V lost 3 bases to trimming and J lost 7 bases, with 19 bases between them. The CDR3 extends over 15 amino acids. Germline lookup yields CDR1 DFQATT and CDR2 SNEGSKA (reference sequence). This CDR3 is CSASYEGRAGQPQHF. CDR3 coding DNA: TGCAGTGCTAGTTACGAGGGGCGCGCGGGGCAGCCCCAGCATTTT.

There are a few counts of this clonotype. This rearrangement joins TRBV20-1 to TRBJ1-5; TRBD1 matches 8 bases. CDR3 length: 17 residues. Germline lookup yields CDR1 DFQATT and CDR2 SNEGSKA (reference sequence). V gave up 0 bases and J gave up 0 bases; unmatched junction bases: 7. This CDR3 reads CSARDGTGGYSNQPQHF. In DNA, the CDR3 is TGCAGTGCTAGAGATGGAACAGGGGGATATAGCAATCAGCCCCAGCATTTT.

V gene TRBV30 combines with J gene TRBJ1-4; possible D gene TRBD1, 5 bases. Deletions cut 1 base from V and 8 bases from J, with 17 bases between. The CDR3 runs 15 residues. The germline V gene encodes CDR1 GTSNPN and CDR2 SVGIG (reference sequence). CDR3 protein: CAWSEPGGEGEKLFF. The CDR3 coding sequence is TGTGCCTGGAGTGAACCTGGGGGAGAGGGGGAAAAACTGTTTTTT.

The chain combines TRBV30 with TRBJ1-3; the D gene is possibly TRBD1 (5 bases). Germline V lookup: CDR1 GTSNPN, CDR2 SVGIG (reference sequence). The V end lost 2 bases, the J end lost 6 bases, and 11 bases lay between the germline ends. The CDR3 runs 13 residues. In nucleotides, the CDR3 is TGTGCCTGGAGTCAGGGATTGGCAAACACCATATATTTT. Translation gives CAWSQGLANTIYF.

V usage is TRBV6-2 or TRBV6-3 and J usage is TRBJ1-2, with a possible D match to TRBD1 (6 bases). The germline V gene encodes CDR1 MNHEY and CDR2 SVGEGT. CDR3 length: 13 residues. V lost 10 bases to trimming and J lost 4 bases, with 16 bases between them. Written as DNA, the CDR3 is TGTGCCATCCAGTCGGGGGGCGCCTATGGCTACACCTTC. Translation: CAIQSGGAYGYTF.

In nucleotides, the CDR3 is TGTGCCAGCAGCGCAGGGGGCCGCAGGGCCTCCTACGAGCAGTACTTC. Its protein is CASSAGGRRASYEQYF. The rearrangement joins TRBV5-4 to TRBJ2-7, with 8 bases that match TRBD1. Per the germline V gene, CDR1 is SGHNT and CDR2 is YYREEE (reference sequence). After removal of 4 bases from V and 0 bases from J, the junction contained 9 bases not matched to a gene. This CDR3 has 16 residues.

This clonotype was observed many times. The chain joins TRBV10-1 to TRBJ1-5; D perhaps matches TRBD1 (6 bases). The CDR3 is made up of 12 amino acids. Germline V gene data show CDR1 as WNHNN and CDR2 as SYGVQD (reference sequence). With 6 bases removed from V and 5 bases from J, the gap between germline ends came to 8 bases. CDR3 sequence reads: CASREGDQPQHF. DNA of the CDR3: TGCGCCAGCAGGGAGGGGGATCAGCCCCAGCATTTT.

This clonotype has only a few counts. The chain links TRBV15 to TRBJ1-6; D uncertain. The CDR3 is 15 amino acids. Germline CDR1 LNHNV, CDR2 YYDKDF (reference sequence). V was cut by 0 bases and J by 9 bases, with 12 bases left in between. CDR3: CATSRDPALGSPLHF. DNA for the CDR3: TGTGCCACCAGCAGAGATCCGGCGTTAGGTTCACCCCTCCACTTT.

The rearrangement links TRBV4-3 to TRBJ2-6; 13 positions match TRBD2. The CDR3 consists of 20 residues. The J segment lost 4 bases and the V segment lost 2 bases, leaving 11 bases of the junction unmatched. CDR1 and CDR2 (germline): LGHNA, YSLEER. CDR3 nucleotides: TGCGCCAGCAGCCAATCCGGAACTAGCGGGAGGGCCTCCGGGGCCAACGTCCTGACTTTC. It encodes CASSQSGTSGRASGANVLTF.

This chain links TRBV30 with TRBJ2-2, with TRBD2 matching 7 bases. CDR3 size: 16 residues. The J segment lost 0 bases and the V segment lost 2 bases, leaving 6 bases of the junction unmatched. Germline-derived CDR1 and CDR2 are GTSNPN and SVGIG (reference sequence). The CDR3: CAWSREGLTNTGELFF. CDR3 bases: TGTGCCTGGAGTAGGGAGGGTCTCACGAACACCGGGGAGCTGTTTTTT.

This clonotype was found a few times. The chain joins TRBV7-9 to TRBJ1-3; TRBD1 might be the D (5 bases). Per germline, CDR1 SEHNR and CDR2 FQNEAQ (reference sequence). This CDR3 comprises 16 residues. V was clipped by 5 bases and J by 2 bases, with 16 bases between them. Written as DNA, the CDR3 is TGTGCCAGCAGCCCCGGGGCCACCGGGCCTGGAAACACCATATATTTT. This codes for CASSPGATGPGNTIYF.

The chain employs TRBV5-1 and TRBJ1-2, with 7 bases matching TRBD1. Trimming removed 4 bases from V and 7 bases from J; junction bases left unmatched: 22. From germline, CDR1 is SGHRS and CDR2 YFSETQ. This CDR3 has 18 residues. The CDR3 here is CASSGGARNSRGEGGYTF. As DNA, the CDR3 is TGCGCCAGCAGCGGAGGAGCCCGAAACTCCAGGGGGGAGGGTGGCTACACCTTC.

This chain joins TRBV7-8 and TRBJ1-2, with 10 bases identical to TRBD1. V shed 8 bases and J 7 bases; nucleotides not matched to a gene: 13. Germline assignment: CDR1 SGHVS and CDR2 FQNEAQ. CDR3 length: 15 amino acids. The CDR3 bases are TGTGCCAGCGCAATATCCGGGACAGGGGTTCTTGGCTACACCTTC. It is translated as CASAISGTGVLGYTF.

Many counts were recorded for this clonotype. The gene calls are TRBV27 and TRBJ1-1, with a weak D call TRBD1 (5 bases). This CDR3 contains 18 residues. Germline V gene sequence: CDR1 MNHEY, CDR2 SMNVEV (reference sequence). V lost 3 bases and J 1 base, leaving 21 bases between the germline ends. The CDR3 nucleotides are TGTGCCAGCAGTTTTTATCCACTCCTCGGAGGACAGAACACTGAAGCTTTCTTT. It specifies CASSFYPLLGGQNTEAFF.

This clonotype has ten or more counts. V gene TRBV18 combines with J gene TRBJ1-2; no clear D. The germline V gene has CDR1 KGHSH and CDR2 LQKENI. CDR3 size: 14 residues. Trimming shortened V by 6 bases and J by 4 bases, and 15 bases separated the two germline ends. The CDR3 protein is CASSPPGPSYGYTF. The CDR3 bases are TGTGCCAGCTCGCCGCCGGGCCCCTCCTATGGCTACACCTTC.

There are a few counts of this clonotype. V and J are TRBV11-2 and TRBJ2-6; no definite D call. V was clipped by 1 base and J by 0 bases, with 4 bases between them. The CDR3 has 15 residues. In germline, CDR1 is SGHAT, CDR2 FQNNGV. CDR3 amino acids: CASSLVPSGANVLTF. CDR3 in DNA: TGTGCCAGCAGCTTAGTTCCCTCTGGGGCCAACGTCCTGACTTTC.

The genes are TRBV6-1 and TRBJ1-1; TRBD1 might be the D (6 bases). The CDR3 runs to 15 residues. The germline CDR1 and CDR2 sequences are MNHNS and SASEGT. The V end lost 6 bases, the J end lost 1 base, and 15 bases lay between the germline ends. CDR3 region: CASRTRGASNTEAFF. CDR3 DNA sequence: TGTGCCAGCAGGACCAGGGGAGCCTCGAACACTGAAGCTTTCTTT.

This clonotype was seen only a few times. This chain connects TRBV19 to TRBJ2-2; D perhaps matches TRBD1 (5 bases). The CDR3 loop spans 15 amino acids. V shed 4 bases and J shed 0 bases, with 9 bases lying between them. Germline CDR1 is LNHDA and CDR2 is SQIVND (reference sequence). The CDR3 bases are TGTGCCAGTAGTAAGTTACAGGCGAACACCGGGGAGCTGTTTTTT. Translated, it gives CASSKLQANTGELFF.

This clonotype was seen a handful of times. The chain employs TRBV5-1 and TRBJ1-1; D gene ambiguous. Germline V gene data show CDR1 as SGHRS and CDR2 as YFSETQ. V lost 2 bases to trimming and J lost 1 base, with 9 bases between them. This CDR3 comprises 14 residues. CDR3 nucleotides: TGCGCCAGCAGCTTATCAACAGCGAACACTGAAGCTTTCTTT. It is translated as CASSLSTANTEAFF.

This chain uses TRBV11-3 with TRBJ2-1; 10 bases are a match to TRBD2. Germline V CDR1 and CDR2: SGHNT, YENEEA. The CDR3 totals 17 residues. Trimming took 4 bases from V and 4 from J; bases not matched to a gene: 10. The DNA of the CDR3 is TGTGCCAGCAGCTCGGGACTAGCGACGAATAAATACAATGAGCAGTTCTTC. This gives the protein CASSSGLATNKYNEQFF.

This clonotype was observed a handful of times. The chain has TRBV6-1 and TRBJ1-3; perhaps TRBD1 as D (6 bases). Trimming stripped 7 bases from V and 1 base from J, with 14 bases between. The CDR3 is 15 residues long. Per the germline V gene, CDR1 is MNHNS and CDR2 is SASEGT. This chain's CDR3 is CASTTQGLSGNTIYF. The DNA for the CDR3 is TGTGCCAGCACCACCCAGGGGTTATCTGGAAACACCATATATTTT.

This sequence joins TRBV28 and TRBJ1-4; D gene ambiguous. From germline, CDR1 is MDHEN and CDR2 SYDVKM. The CDR3 covers 12 residues. The V end lost 9 bases, the J end lost 8 bases, and 13 bases lay between the germline ends. The CDR3 DNA is TGTGCCAGTAATAAGCTGAAAGAAAAACTGTTTTTT. This codes for CASNKLKEKLFF.

This clonotype was found many times. The rearrangement uses TRBV6-1 and TRBJ2-1, with 7 bases that match TRBD2. Germline lookup yields CDR1 MNHNS and CDR2 SASEGT. With V trimmed by 5 bases and J by 7 bases, 14 bases remained unmatched. This CDR3 contains 16 residues. CDR3 bases: TGTGCCAGCAGTTATCCGGCGGGAGTCCCCTCAAATGAGCAGTTCTTC. Amino acid sequence: CASSYPAGVPSNEQFF.